The rows below give T cell receptor beta chains drawn from one sample of a study of cytomegalovirus exposure and HLA in healthy donors. Method: immunoSEQ multiplex PCR; TCRdb's copy keeps in-frame clones and lacks some. The data hold under 200,000 clones, with roughly 80% observed a single time. The specimen sequenced was PBMCs. These receptors all stem from a man aged 18-30 years in good health and CMV-seronegative. The CDR3 runs from the conserved cysteine through the conserved F or W. The order of the fields is CDR3 protein, CDR3 DNA, D gene, V gene, J gene, clone size. The D gene is left open where the match is weak. A row's size may be missing; if present it is once, few, many or a size class.

CASSSRTGNNQPQHF	TGTGCCAGCAGTTCGAGGACAGGGAACAATCAGCCCCAGCATTTT	TRBD1	TRBV28	TRBJ1-5	.
CASSIPLAGFYNEQFF	TGTGCCAGTAGTATCCCCCTAGCGGGATTCTACAATGAGCAGTTCTTC	TRBD2	TRBV19	TRBJ2-1	.
CASSQGQGAYEQYF	TGTGCCAGCAGCCAGGGACAGGGGGCTTACGAGCAGTACTTC	TRBD1	TRBV7-6	TRBJ2-7	.
CASGREPGANVLTF	TGTGCCAGCGGCCGGGAGCCTGGGGCCAACGTCCTGACTTTC	.	TRBV7-9	TRBJ2-6	.
CASSPGQGTYEQYF	TGTGCCAGTAGCCCGGGACAGGGGACCTACGAGCAGTACTTC	TRBD1	TRBV19	TRBJ2-7	.
CASSLDNHQYF	TGCGCCAGCAGCTTGGACAACCACCAGTACTTC	.	TRBV5-1	TRBJ2-7	.
CASSFSGRAGEQYF	TGCGCCAGCAGCTTTAGCGGGAGGGCCGGGGAGCAGTACTTC	TRBD2	TRBV5-1	TRBJ2-7	few
CASSLGDRGYGEFF	TGTGCCAGCAGCTTGGGGGACAGGGGATATGGTGAATTCTTC	TRBD1	TRBV5-7	TRBJ2-1	.
CASSFSPSGEVYEQYF	TGTGCCAGCAGTTTTTCCCCTAGCGGGGAGGTCTACGAGCAGTACTTC	TRBD2	TRBV27	TRBJ2-7	.
CSVETTGKDEQFF	TGCAGCGTTGAGACGACAGGGAAAGATGAGCAGTTCTTC	TRBD1	TRBV29-1	TRBJ2-1	.
CASSHRTGLISGNTIYF	TGTGCCAGCAGTCATAGGACAGGGCTAATCTCTGGAAACACCATATATTTT	TRBD1	TRBV6-7	TRBJ1-3	.
CASSGFSGNNEQFF	TGTGCCAGTAGTGGTTTTAGCGGGAACAATGAGCAGTTCTTC	TRBD2	TRBV19	TRBJ2-1	.
CASSYGTGGTEAFF	TGTGCCAGCAGTTACGGGACAGGGGGCACTGAAGCTTTCTTT	TRBD1	TRBV6-5	TRBJ1-1	.
CASSLAGTGELFF	TGTGCCAGCAGTCTTGCGGGGACCGGGGAGCTGTTTTTT	.	TRBV28	TRBJ2-2	.
CAISVNGGVGGNTIYF	TGTGCCATCAGTGTGAACGGAGGTGTCGGTGGAAACACCATATATTTT	.	TRBV10-3	TRBJ1-3	few
CASGTERMNTEAFF	TGTGCCAGCGGGACAGAAAGAATGAACACTGAAGCTTTCTTT	TRBD1	TRBV6-1	TRBJ1-1	.
CASLGVGEKLFF	TGTGCCAGCTTAGGGGTAGGAGAAAAACTGTTTTTT	.	TRBV2	TRBJ1-4	.
CASSELGGGQPQHF	TGTGCCAGCAGTGAATTGGGGGGGGGTCAGCCCCAGCATTTT	.	TRBV6-1	TRBJ1-5	few